The rows below give T cell receptor beta chains drawn from one sample of a study of blood T cell repertoires in COVID-19. Libraries were prepared by immunoSEQ multiplex PCR; TCRdb keeps only in-frame clonotypes and omits some of them. The sample lists about 180,000 clones; roughly nine tenths were seen once. Sample: peripheral blood. The receptor set was obtained from a man aged 65 to 85 with active or convalescent COVID-19. Each CDR3 is given with its conserved first and last residue. The D gene is left open where the match is weak. Some rows have no size entry. The others give once, few or many, or a class for an expanded clone.

CDR3 protein: CASMQDSLTEAFF
CDR3 DNA: TGTGCCAGCATGCAGGACAGCTTGACCGAAGCTTTCTTT
D gene: -
J gene: TRBJ1-1
clone size: -
V gene: TRBV2

CDR3 protein: CASSFPQGRGAFF
CDR3 DNA: TGTGCCAGCAGCTTCCCCCAGGGGAGAGGAGCTTTCTTT
D gene: -
J gene: TRBJ1-1
clone size: once
V gene: TRBV7-2

CDR3 protein: CASSQVLQPNTGELFF
CDR3 DNA: TGCGCCAGCAGCCAAGTCCTACAGCCGAACACCGGGGAGCTGTTTTTT
D gene: -
J gene: TRBJ2-2
clone size: -
V gene: TRBV4-1

CDR3 protein: CAITGQGTDTQYF
CDR3 DNA: TGTGCCATCACCGGACAGGGAACAGATACGCAGTATTTT
D gene: TRBD1
J gene: TRBJ2-3
clone size: -
V gene: TRBV10-3

CDR3 protein: CASSLAGAPVNTEAFF
CDR3 DNA: TGTGCCAGCAGCTTAGCAGGGGCGCCGGTGAACACTGAAGCTTTCTTT
D gene: -
J gene: TRBJ1-1
clone size: -
V gene: TRBV7-2

CDR3 protein: CAWSVLTGARVSGYTF
CDR3 DNA: TGTGCCTGGAGTGTACTCACAGGGGCCCGGGTTAGTGGCTACACCTTC
D gene: TRBD1
J gene: TRBJ1-2
clone size: -
V gene: TRBV30

CDR3 protein: CATSAGRETEAFF
CDR3 DNA: TGTGCCACCTCTGCGGGACGTGAAACTGAAGCTTTCTTT
D gene: -
J gene: TRBJ1-1
clone size: -
V gene: TRBV7-2

CDR3 protein: CASSLNRGHRNEQFF
CDR3 DNA: TGTGCCAGCAGCTTAAATCGCGGCCACCGGAATGAGCAGTTCTTC
D gene: -
J gene: TRBJ2-1
clone size: -
V gene: TRBV7-3

CDR3 protein: CASSEDPAGGGYEQYF
CDR3 DNA: TGTGCCAGCAGTGAAGATCCAGCGGGGGGAGGATACGAGCAGTACTTC
D gene: TRBD2
J gene: TRBJ2-7
clone size: -
V gene: TRBV6-1

CDR3 protein: CASTPAGSYNSPLHF
CDR3 DNA: TGTGCCAGTACCCCTGCGGGGTCCTATAATTCACCCCTCCACTTT
D gene: -
J gene: TRBJ1-6
clone size: -
V gene: TRBV19

CDR3 protein: CASSSDRVGEKLFF
CDR3 DNA: TGTGCCAGCTCATCAGACAGGGTGGGCGAAAAACTGTTTTTT
D gene: TRBD1
J gene: TRBJ1-4
clone size: -
V gene: TRBV18